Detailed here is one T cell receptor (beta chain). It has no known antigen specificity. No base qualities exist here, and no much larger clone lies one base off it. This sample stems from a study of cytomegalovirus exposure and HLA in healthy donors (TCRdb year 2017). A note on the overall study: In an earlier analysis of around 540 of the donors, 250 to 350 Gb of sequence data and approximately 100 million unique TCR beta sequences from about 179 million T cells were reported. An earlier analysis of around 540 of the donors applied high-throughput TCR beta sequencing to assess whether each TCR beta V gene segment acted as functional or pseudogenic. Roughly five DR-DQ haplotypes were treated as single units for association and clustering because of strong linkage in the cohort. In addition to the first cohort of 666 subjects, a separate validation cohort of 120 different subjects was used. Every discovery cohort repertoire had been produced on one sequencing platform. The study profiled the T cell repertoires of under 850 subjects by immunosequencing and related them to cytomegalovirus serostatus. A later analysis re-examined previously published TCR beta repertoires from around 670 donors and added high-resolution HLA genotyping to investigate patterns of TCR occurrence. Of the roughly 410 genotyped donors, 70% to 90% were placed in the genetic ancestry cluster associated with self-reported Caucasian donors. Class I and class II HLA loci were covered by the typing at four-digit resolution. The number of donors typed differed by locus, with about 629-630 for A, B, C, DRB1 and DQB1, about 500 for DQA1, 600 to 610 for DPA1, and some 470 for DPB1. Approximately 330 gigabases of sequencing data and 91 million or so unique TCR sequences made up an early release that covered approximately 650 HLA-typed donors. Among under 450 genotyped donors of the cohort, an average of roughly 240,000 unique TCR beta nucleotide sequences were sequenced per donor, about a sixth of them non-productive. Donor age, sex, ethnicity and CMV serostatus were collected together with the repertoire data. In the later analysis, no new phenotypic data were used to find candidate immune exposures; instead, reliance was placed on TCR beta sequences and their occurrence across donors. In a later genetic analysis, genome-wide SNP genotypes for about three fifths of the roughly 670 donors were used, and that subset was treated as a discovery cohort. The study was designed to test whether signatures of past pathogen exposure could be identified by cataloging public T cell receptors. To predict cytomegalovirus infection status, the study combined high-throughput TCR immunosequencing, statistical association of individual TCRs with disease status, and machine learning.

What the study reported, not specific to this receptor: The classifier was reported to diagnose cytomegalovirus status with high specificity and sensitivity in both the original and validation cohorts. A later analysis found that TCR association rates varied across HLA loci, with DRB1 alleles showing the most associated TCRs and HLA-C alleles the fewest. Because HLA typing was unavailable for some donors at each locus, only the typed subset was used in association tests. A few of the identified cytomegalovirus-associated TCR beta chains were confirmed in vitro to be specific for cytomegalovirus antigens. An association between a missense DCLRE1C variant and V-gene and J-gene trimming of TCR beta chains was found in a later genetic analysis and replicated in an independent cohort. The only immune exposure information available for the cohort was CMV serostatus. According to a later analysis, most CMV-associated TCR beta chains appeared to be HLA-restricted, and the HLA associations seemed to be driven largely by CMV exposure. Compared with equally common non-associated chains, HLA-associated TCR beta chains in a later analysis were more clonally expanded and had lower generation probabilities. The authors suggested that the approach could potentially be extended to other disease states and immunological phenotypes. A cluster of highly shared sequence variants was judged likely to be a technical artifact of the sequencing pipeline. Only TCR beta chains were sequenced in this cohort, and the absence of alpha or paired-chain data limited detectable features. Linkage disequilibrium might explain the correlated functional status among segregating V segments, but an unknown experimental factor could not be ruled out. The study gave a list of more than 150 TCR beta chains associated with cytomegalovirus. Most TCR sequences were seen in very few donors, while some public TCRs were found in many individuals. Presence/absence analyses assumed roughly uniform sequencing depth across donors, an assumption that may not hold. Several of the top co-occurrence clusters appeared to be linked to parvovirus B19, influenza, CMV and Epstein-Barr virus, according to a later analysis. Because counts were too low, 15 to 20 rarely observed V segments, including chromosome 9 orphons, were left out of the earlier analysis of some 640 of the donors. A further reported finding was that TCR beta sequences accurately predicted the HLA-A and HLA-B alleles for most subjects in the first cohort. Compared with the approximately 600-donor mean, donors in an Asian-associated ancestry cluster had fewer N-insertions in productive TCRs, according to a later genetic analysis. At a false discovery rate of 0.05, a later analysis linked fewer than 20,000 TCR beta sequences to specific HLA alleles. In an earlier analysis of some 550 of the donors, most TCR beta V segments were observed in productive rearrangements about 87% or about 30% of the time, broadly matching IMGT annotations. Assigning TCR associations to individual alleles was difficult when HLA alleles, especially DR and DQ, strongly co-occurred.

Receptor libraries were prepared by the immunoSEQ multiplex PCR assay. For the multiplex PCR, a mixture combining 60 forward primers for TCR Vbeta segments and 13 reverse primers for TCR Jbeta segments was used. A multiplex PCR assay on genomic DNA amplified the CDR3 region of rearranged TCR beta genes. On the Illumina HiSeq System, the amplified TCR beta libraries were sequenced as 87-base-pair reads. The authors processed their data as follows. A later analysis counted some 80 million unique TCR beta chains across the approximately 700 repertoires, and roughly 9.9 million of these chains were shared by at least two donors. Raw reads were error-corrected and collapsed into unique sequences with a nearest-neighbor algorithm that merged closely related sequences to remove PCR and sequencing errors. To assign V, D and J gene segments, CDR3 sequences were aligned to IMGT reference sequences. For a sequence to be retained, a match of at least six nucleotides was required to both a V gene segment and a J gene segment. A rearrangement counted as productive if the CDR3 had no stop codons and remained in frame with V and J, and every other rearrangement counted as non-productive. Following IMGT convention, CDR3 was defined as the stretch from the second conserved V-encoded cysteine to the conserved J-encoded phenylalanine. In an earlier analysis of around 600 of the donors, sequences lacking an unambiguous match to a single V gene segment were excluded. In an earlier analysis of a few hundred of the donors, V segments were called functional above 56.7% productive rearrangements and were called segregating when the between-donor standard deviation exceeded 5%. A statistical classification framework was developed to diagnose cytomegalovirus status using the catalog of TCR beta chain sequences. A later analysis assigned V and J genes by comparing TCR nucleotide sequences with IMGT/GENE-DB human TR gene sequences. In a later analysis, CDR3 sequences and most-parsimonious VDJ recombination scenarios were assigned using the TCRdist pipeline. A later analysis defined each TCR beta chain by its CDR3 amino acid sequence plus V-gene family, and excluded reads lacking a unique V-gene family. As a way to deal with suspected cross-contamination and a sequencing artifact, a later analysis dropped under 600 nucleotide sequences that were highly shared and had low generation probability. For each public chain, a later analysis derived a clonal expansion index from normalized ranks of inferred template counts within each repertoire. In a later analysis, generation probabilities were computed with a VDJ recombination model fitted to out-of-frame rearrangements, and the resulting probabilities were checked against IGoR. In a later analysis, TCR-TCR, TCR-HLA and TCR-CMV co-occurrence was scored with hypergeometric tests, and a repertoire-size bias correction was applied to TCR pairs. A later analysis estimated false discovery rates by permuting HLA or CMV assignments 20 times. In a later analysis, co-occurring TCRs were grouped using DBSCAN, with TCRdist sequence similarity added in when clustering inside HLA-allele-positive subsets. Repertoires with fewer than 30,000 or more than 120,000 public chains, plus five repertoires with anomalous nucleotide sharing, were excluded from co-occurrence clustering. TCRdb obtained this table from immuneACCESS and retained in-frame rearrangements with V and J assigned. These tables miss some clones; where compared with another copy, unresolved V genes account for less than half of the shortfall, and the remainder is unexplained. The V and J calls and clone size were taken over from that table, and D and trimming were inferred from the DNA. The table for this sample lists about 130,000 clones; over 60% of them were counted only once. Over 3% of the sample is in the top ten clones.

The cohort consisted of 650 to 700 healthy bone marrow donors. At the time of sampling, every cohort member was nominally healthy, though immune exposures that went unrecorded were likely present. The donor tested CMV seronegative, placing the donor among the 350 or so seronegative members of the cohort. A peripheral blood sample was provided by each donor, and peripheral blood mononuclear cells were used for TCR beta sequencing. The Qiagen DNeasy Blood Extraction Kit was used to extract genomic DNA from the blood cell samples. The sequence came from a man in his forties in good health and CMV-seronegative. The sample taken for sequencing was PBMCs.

The encoded CDR3 is CASSHRGTGDHEQYF. DNA sequence: TGTGCCAGCTCTCATAGAGGGACAGGGGACCACGAGCAGTACTTC. The receptor chain draws on TRBV28 and TRBJ2-7, and TRBD1 aligns with 10 junction nucleotides. For this chain, trimming is 8 bases at the V end and 5 bases at the J end, and the number of junction bases without a gene match is 12. Sequences MDHEN (CDR1) and SYDVKM (CDR2) are obtained from the germline V gene. Counted from cysteine to phenylalanine, this CDR3 has 15 amino acids. Only CDR3 DNA is held: 45 bases, read in frame from base 1.